This paragraph covers one T cell receptor beta chain sequence. The CDR3 consists of 15 residues. V was clipped by 4 bases and J by 1 base, with 11 bases between them. Germline assignment: CDR1 MDHEN and CDR2 SYDVKM. This sample stems from a study of T cell changes during pregnancy in multiple sclerosis. This table comes from immunoSEQ multiplex PCR, and its TCRdb copy is limited to in-frame clones, with some not included. The sample comprises more than 25,000 clones, around 90% of which are singletons, and around 8% rests with the top ten. The J gene is TRBJ1-5, the V gene TRBV28, with unresolved D. Sequenced here: CD8+ T cells from peripheral blood mononuclear cells, sampled before pregnancy. This receptor was obtained from a female donor with multiple sclerosis, enrolled in a pregnancy study. CDR3: CASSSTGGSNQPQHF. The CDR3 DNA reads as TGTGCCAGCAGTTCCACTGGCGGAAGCAATCAGCCCCAGCATTTT.